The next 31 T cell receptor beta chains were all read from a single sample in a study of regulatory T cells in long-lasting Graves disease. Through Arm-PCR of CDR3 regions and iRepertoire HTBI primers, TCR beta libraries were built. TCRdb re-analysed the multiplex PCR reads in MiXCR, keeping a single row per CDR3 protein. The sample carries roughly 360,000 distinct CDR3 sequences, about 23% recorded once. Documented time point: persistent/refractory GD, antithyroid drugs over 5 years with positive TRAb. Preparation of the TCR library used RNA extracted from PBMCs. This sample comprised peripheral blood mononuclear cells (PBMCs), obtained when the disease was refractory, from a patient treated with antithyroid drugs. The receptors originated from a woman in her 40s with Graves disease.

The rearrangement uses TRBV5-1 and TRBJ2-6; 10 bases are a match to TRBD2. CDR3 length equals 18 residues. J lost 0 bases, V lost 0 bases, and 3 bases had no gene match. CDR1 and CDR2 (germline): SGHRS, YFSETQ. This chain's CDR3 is CASSLEAGGLSGANVLTF. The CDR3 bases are TGCGCCAGCAGCTTGGAAGCGGGAGGGCTCTCTGGGGCCAACGTCCTGACTTTC.

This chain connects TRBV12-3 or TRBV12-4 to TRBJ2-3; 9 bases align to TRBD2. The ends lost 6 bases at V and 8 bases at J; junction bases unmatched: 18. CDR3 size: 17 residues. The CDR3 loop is CASRPGLAMGGLGTQYF. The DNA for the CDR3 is TGTGCCAGCAGACCCGGACTAGCGATGGGGGGCTTAGGTACGCAGTATTTT.

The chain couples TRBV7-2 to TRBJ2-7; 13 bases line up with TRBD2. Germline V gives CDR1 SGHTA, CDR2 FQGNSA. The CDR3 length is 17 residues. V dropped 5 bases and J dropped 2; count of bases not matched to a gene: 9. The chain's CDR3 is CASSQDKLAGGPYEQYF. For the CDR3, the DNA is TGTGCCAGCAGCCAAGATAAACTAGCGGGAGGGCCCTACGAGCAGTACTTC.

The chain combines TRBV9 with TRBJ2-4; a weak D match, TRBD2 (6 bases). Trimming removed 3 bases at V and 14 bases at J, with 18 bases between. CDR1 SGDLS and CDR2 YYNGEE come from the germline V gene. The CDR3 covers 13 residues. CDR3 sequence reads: CASSGGDLTPKYF. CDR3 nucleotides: TGTGCCAGCAGCGGGGGGGACCTAACCCCAAAGTACTTC.

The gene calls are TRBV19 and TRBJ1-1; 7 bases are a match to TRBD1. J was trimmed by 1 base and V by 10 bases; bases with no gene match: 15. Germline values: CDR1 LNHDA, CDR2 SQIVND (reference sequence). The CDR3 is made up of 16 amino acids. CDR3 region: CATQGQTSRWNTEAFF. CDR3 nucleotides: TGTGCCACCCAGGGACAGACCTCAAGATGGAACACTGAAGCTTTCTTT.

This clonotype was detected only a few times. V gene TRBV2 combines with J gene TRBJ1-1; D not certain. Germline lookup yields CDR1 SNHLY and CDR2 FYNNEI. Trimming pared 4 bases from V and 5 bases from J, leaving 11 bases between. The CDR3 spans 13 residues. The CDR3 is CASSVLEGTEAFF. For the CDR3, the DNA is TGTGCCAGCAGTGTTCTCGAGGGAACTGAAGCTTTCTTT. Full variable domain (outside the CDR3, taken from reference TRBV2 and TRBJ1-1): EPEVTQTPSHQVTQMGQEVILRCVPISNHLYFYWYRQILGQKVEFLVSFYNNEISEKSEIFDDQFSVERPDGSNFTLKIRSTKLEDSAMYFCASSVLEGTEAFFGQGTRLTVV.

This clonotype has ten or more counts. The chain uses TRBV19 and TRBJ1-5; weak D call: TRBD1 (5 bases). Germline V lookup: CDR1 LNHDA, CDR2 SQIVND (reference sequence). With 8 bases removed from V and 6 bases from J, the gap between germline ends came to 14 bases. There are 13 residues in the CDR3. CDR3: CASALQGRQPQHF. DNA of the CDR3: TGTGCCAGTGCCCTCCAGGGCCGTCAGCCCCAGCATTTT.

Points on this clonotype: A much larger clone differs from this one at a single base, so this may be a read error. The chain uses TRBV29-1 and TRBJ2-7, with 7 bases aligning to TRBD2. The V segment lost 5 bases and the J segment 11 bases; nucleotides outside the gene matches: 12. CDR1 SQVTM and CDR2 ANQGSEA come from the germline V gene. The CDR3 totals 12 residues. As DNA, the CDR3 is TGCAGCGTTCCCTCGGTGCGGGGGTCGGAGTACTTC. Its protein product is CSVPSVRGSEYF.

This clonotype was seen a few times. Here the CDR3 reads CASSPVWAVYEQYF. CDR3 coding DNA: TGTGCCAGCAGCCCAGTATGGGCGGTCTACGAGCAGTACTTC. The V call is TRBV28, the J call TRBJ2-7; D call uncertain. CDR3 length: 14 residues. Germline V CDR1 and CDR2: MDHEN, SYDVKM. The V and J ends lost 6 bases and 3 bases respectively, with 15 bases between them.

CDR3 loop: CSVGGRNYEQYF. In DNA, the CDR3 is TGCAGCGTGGGCGGGAGGAACTACGAGCAGTACTTC. The chain recombines TRBV29-1 with TRBJ2-7; 8 bases are shared with TRBD2. This CDR3 has 12 amino acids. After removal of 6 bases from V and 3 bases from J, the junction contained 4 bases not matched to a gene. The V gene's germline CDR1 is SQVTM and CDR2 ANQGSEA.

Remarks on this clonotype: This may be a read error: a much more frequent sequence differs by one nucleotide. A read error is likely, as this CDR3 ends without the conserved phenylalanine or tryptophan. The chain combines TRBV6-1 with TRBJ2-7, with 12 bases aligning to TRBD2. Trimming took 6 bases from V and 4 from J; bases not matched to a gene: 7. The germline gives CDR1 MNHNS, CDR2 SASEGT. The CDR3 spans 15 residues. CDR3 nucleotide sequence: TGTGCCAGCAGCCCTAGGACTAGCGGGATATACGAGCAGTACCTC. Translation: CASSPRTSGIYEQYL.

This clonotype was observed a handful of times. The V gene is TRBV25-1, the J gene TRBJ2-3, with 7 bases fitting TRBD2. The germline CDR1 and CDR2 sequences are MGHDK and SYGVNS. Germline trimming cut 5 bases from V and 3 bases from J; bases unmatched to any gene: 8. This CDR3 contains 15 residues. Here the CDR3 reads CASSQKRDSTDTQYF. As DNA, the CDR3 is TGTGCCAGCAGTCAAAAGCGGGATAGTACAGATACGCAGTATTTT.

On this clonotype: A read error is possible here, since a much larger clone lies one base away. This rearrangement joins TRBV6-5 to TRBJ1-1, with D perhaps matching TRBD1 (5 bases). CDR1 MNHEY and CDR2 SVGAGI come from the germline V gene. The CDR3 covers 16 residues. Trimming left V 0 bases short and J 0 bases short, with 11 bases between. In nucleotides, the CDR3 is TGTGCCAGCAGTTACTCGAGAGGGGATATGAACACTGAAGCTTTCTTT. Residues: CASSYSRGDMNTEAFF.

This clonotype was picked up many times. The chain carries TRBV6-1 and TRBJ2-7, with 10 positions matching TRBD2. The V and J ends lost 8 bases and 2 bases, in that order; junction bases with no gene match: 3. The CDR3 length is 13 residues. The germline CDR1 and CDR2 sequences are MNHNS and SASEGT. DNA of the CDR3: TGTGCCAGCGGACTAGCGGCCACCTACGAGCAGTACTTC. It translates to CASGLAATYEQYF.

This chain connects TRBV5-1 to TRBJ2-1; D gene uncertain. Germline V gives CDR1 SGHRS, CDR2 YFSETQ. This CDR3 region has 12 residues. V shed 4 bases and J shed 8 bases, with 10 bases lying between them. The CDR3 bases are TGCGCCAGCAGCGCCCACCTGGATGAGCAGTTCTTC. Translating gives CASSAHLDEQFF.

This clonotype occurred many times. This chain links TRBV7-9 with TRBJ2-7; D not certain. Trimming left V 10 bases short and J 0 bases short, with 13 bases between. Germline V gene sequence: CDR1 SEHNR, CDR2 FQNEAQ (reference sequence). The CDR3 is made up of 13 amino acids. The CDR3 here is CATTARDSYEQYF. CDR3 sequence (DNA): TGTGCCACCACGGCAAGGGACTCCTACGAGCAGTACTTC. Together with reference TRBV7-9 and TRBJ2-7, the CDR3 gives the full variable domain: DTGVSQNPRHKITKRGQNVTFRCDPISEHNRLYWYRQTLGQGPEFLTYFQNEAQLEKSRLLSDRFSAERPKGSFSTLEIQRTEQGDSAMYLCATTARDSYEQYFGPGTRLTVT.

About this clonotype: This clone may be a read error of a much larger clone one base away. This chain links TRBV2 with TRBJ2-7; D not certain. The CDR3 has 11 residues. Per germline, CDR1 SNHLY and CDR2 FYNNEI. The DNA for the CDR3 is TGTGCCAGCAGCCAACACTACGAGCAGTGCTTC. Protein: CASSQHYEQCF.

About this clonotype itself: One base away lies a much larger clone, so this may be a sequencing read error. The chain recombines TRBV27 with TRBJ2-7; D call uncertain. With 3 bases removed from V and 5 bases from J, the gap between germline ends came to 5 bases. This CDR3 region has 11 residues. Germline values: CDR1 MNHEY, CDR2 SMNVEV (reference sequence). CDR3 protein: CASSFAHEQYF. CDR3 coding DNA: TGTGCCAGCAGTTTTGCCCACGAGCAGTACTTC.

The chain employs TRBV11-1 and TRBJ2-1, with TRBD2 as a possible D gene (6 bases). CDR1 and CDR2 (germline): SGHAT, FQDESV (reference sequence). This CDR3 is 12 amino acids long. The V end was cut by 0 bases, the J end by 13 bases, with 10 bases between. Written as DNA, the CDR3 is TGTGCCAGCAGCTTAGCGGGGACTCCTCAGTTCTTC. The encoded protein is CASSLAGTPQFF. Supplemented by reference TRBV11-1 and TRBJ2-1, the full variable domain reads EAEVAQSPRYKITEKSQAVAFWCDPISGHATLYWYRQILGQGPELLVQFQDESVVDDSQLPKDRFSAERLKGVDSTLKIQPAELGDSAMYLCASSLAGTPQFFGPGTRLTVL.

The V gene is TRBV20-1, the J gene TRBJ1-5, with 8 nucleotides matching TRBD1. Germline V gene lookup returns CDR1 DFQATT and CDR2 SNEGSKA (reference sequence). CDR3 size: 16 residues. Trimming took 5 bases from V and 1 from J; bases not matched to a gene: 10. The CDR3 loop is CSAGRTGITSNQPQHF. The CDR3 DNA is TGCAGTGCTGGGAGGACAGGGATTACCAGCAATCAGCCCCAGCATTTT.

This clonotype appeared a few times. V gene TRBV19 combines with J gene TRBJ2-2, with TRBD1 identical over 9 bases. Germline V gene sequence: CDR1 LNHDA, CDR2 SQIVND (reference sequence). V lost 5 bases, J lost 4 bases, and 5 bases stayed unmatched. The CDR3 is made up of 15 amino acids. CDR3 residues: CASSHRGLVTGELFF. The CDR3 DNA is TGTGCCAGTAGTCACAGGGGGCTTGTCACCGGGGAGCTGTTTTTT.

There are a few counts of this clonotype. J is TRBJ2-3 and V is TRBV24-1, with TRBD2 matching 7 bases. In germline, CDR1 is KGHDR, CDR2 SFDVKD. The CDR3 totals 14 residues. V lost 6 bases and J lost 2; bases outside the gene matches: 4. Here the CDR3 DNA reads TGTGCCACCAGTCCGCGGGAGTCCACAGATACGCAGTATTTT. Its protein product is CATSPRESTDTQYF.

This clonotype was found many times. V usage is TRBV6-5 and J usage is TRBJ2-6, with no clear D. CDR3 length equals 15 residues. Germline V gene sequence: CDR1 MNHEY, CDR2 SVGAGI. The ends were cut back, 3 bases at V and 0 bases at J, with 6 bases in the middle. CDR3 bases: TGTGCCAGCAGTTATAGTTCCTCTGGGGCCAACGTCCTGACTTTC. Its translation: CASSYSSSGANVLTF.

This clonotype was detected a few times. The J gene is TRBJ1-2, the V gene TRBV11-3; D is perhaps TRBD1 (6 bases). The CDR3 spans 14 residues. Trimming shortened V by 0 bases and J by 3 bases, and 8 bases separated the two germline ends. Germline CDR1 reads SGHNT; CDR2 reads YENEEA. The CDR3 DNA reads TGTGCCAGCAGCTTAGATCGACAGGACTATGGCTACACCTTC. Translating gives CASSLDRQDYGYTF.

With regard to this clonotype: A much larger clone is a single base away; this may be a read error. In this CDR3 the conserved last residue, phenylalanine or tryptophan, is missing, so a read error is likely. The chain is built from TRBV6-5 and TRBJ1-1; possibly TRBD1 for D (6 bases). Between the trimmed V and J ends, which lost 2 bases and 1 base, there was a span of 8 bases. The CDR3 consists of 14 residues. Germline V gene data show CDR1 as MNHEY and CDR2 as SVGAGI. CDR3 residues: CASSYTDRNTEAFL. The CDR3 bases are TGTGCCAGCAGTTACACGGACAGGAACACTGAAGCTTTCCTT.

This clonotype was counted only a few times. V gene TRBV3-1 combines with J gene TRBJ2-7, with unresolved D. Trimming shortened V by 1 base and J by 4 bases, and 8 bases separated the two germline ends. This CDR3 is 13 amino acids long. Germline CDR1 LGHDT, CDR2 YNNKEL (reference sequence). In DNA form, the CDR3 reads TGTGCCAGCAGCCAAGCTTCATTATACGAGCAGTACTTC. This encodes CASSQASLYEQYF.

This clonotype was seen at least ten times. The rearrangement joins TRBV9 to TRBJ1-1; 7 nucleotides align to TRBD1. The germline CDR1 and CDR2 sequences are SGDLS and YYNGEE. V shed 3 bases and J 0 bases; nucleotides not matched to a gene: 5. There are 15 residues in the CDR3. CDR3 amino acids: CASSGGGQLNTEAFF. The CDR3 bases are TGTGCCAGCAGCGGCGGGGGACAGCTGAACACTGAAGCTTTCTTT. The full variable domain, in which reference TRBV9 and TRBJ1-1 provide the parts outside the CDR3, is DSGVTQTPKHLITATGQRVTLRCSPRSGDLSVYWYQQSLDQGLQFLIQYYNGEERAKGNILERFSAQQFPDLHSELNLSSLELGDSALYFCASSGGGQLNTEAFFGQGTRLTVV.

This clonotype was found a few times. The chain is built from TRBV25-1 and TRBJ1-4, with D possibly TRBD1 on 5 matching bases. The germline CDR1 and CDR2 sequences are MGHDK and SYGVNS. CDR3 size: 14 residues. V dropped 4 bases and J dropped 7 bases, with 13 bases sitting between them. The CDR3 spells CASSAPGSGEKLFF. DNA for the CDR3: TGTGCCAGCAGTGCCCCAGGGAGCGGTGAAAAACTGTTTTTT. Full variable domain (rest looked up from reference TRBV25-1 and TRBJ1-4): EADIYQTPRYLVIGTGKKITLECSQTMGHDKMYWYQQDPGMELHLIHYSYGVNSTEKGDLSSESTVSRIRTEHFPLTLESARPSHTSQYLCASSAPGSGEKLFFGSGTQLSVL.

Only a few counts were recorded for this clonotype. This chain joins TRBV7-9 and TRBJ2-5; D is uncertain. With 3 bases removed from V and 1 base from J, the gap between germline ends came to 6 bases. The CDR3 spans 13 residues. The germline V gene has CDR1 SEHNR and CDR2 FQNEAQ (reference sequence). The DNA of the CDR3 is TGTGCCAGCAGCTTTCCAGTCCAAGAGACCCAGTACTTC. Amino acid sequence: CASSFPVQETQYF.

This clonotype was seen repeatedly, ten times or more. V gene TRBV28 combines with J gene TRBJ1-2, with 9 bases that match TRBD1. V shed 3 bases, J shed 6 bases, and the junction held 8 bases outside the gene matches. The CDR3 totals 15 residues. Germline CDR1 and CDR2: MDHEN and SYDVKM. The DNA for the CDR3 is TGTGCCAGCAGTTTGGGTCGGGACAGGGATGATGGCTACACCTTC. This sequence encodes CASSLGRDRDDGYTF.

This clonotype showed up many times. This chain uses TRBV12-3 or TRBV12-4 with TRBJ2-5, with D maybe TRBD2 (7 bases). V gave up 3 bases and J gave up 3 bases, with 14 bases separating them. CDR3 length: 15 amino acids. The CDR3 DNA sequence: TGTGCCAGCAGTTTGCTCCGGGGGGCCGAAGAGACCCAGTACTTC. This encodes CASSLLRGAEETQYF.